Below, one T cell receptor (beta chain) is given with its context. The data belong to a study of blood T cell repertoires in COVID-19. The trim removed 4 bases at V and 5 bases at J, leaving 8 bases unmatched. Germline V gives CDR1 SGHRS, CDR2 YFSETQ. The CDR3 extends over 16 amino acids. TCRdb's copy holds only in-frame clones and misses some; the assay was immunoSEQ multiplex PCR. This table has around 190,000 clones, 84% appearing once. The chain combines TRBV5-1 with TRBJ1-4, with 10 bases matching TRBD1. Sequenced input: peripheral blood. The sequence derives from a human donor in a cohort sampled during active COVID-19. The CDR3 DNA follows: TGCGCCAGCAGCCCAGGGACAGGGGAGTTGAATGAAAAACTGTTTTTT. Translation gives CASSPGTGELNEKLFF.